This is a list of T cell receptor beta chains from one sample in a study of blood T cell repertoires in COVID-19. Some clones are missing from TCRdb's copy, which holds only in-frame ones; the method was immunoSEQ multiplex PCR. Of 180,000 or so clones listed, about 85% are singletons. The sample was peripheral blood. These receptors originate from a woman aged 80 or older in a cohort sampled during active or convalescent COVID-19. The CDR3 runs from the conserved cysteine through the conserved F or W. D genes are given only for firm matches. Clone size is given for some rows only: seen once, a few or many times, or a class if the clone is expanded.

d_gene: TRBD1; v_gene: TRBV30; j_gene: TRBJ1-3; abundance: -; len: 14; CDR3nt: TGTGCCTGGAGTGTACAGGGGGTTGGAAACACCATATATTTT; CDR3aa: CAWSVQGVGNTIYF
d_gene: -; v_gene: TRBV2; j_gene: TRBJ1-5; abundance: -; len: 15; CDR3nt: TGTGCCAGCAGGAAGGAGGGGATACGGGATCAGCCCCAGCATTTT; CDR3aa: CASRKEGIRDQPQHF
d_gene: TRBD1; v_gene: TRBV5-4; j_gene: TRBJ2-1; abundance: -; len: 14; CDR3nt: TGTGCCAGCGGTACACAGGGGGCGGGCTATGAGCAGTTCTTC; CDR3aa: CASGTQGAGYEQFF
d_gene: -; v_gene: TRBV4-1; j_gene: TRBJ1-4; abundance: -; len: 16; CDR3nt: TGCGCCAGCAGCCACGTTAAGAGCGGTAAAAAAGAAAAACTGTTTTTT; CDR3aa: CASSHVKSGKKEKLFF
d_gene: -; v_gene: TRBV2; j_gene: TRBJ1-1; abundance: -; len: 13; CDR3nt: TGTGCCAGCAGTGAACAGGGCGACACTGAAGCTTTCTTT; CDR3aa: CASSEQGDTEAFF
d_gene: -; v_gene: TRBV30; j_gene: TRBJ1-2; abundance: -; len: 12; CDR3nt: TGTGCCCATCGACAGCAATTTGATGGCTACACCTTC; CDR3aa: CAHRQQFDGYTF
d_gene: TRBD1; v_gene: TRBV29-1; j_gene: TRBJ2-7; abundance: once; len: 15; CDR3nt: TGCAGCGTTTCCCGGGACAGGGCGACATCCTACGAGCAGTACTTC; CDR3aa: CSVSRDRATSYEQYF
d_gene: TRBD2; v_gene: TRBV15; j_gene: TRBJ2-1; abundance: -; len: 17; CDR3nt: TGTGCCACCAGCAGAGACCGACTAGCGGTTGCCTACAATGAGCAGTTCTTC; CDR3aa: CATSRDRLAVAYNEQFF
d_gene: -; v_gene: TRBV4-3; j_gene: TRBJ1-5; abundance: -; len: 17; CDR3nt: TGCGCCAGCAGCCAAGAACCAGGGTTGAATGGCAATCAGCCCCAGCATTTT; CDR3aa: CASSQEPGLNGNQPQHF
d_gene: -; v_gene: TRBV5-6; j_gene: TRBJ1-2; abundance: -; len: 13; CDR3nt: TGTGCCAGCAGCTTGGCGGCAGGGAATGGCTACACCTTC; CDR3aa: CASSLAAGNGYTF
d_gene: TRBD2; v_gene: TRBV7-9; j_gene: TRBJ2-3; abundance: -; len: 15; CDR3nt: TGTGCCAGCAGCTTAGGACTAGCGGACACAGATACGCAGTATTTT; CDR3aa: CASSLGLADTDTQYF
d_gene: TRBD1; v_gene: TRBV6-6; j_gene: TRBJ1-4; abundance: few; len: 16; CDR3nt: TGTGCCAGCAGTTACTCATTCCGGGACAGGAATGAAAAACTGTTTTTT; CDR3aa: CASSYSFRDRNEKLFF
d_gene: TRBD1; v_gene: TRBV20-1; j_gene: TRBJ1-6; abundance: -; len: 11; CDR3nt: TGCAGTGTACAGGGGGGTTCACCCCTCCACTTT; CDR3aa: CSVQGGSPLHF
d_gene: -; v_gene: TRBV9; j_gene: TRBJ2-2; abundance: -; len: 15; CDR3nt: TGTGCCAGCAGCGGTCCGGACTTAAACACCGGGGAGCTGTTTTTT; CDR3aa: CASSGPDLNTGELFF
d_gene: -; v_gene: TRBV5-1; j_gene: TRBJ2-7; abundance: -; len: 15; CDR3nt: TGCGCCAGCAGCCCGGGAAGGGGGTTGACCTACGAGCAGTACTTC; CDR3aa: CASSPGRGLTYEQYF
d_gene: -; v_gene: TRBV2; j_gene: TRBJ2-1; abundance: -; len: 14; CDR3nt: TGTGCCAGCACTGGGACTCGGATCGTAAATGAGCAGTTCTTC; CDR3aa: CASTGTRIVNEQFF
d_gene: TRBD1; v_gene: TRBV14; j_gene: TRBJ1-2; abundance: once; len: 14; CDR3nt: TGTGCCAGCAGCCAAACCGGGACAGGGGTCGTCTACACCTTC; CDR3aa: CASSQTGTGVVYTF
d_gene: -; v_gene: TRBV9; j_gene: TRBJ1-5; abundance: few; len: 11; CDR3nt: TGTGCCAGCAGCGCAAATCAGCCCCAGCATTTT; CDR3aa: CASSANQPQHF
d_gene: TRBD1; v_gene: TRBV5-1; j_gene: TRBJ1-5; abundance: -; len: 15; CDR3nt: TGCGCCAGCAGTTTGACAGGGGCGACGGTTGAGCCCCAGCATTTT; CDR3aa: CASSLTGATVEPQHF
d_gene: TRBD1; v_gene: TRBV28; j_gene: TRBJ2-7; abundance: -; len: 15; CDR3nt: TGTGCCAGCAGGCCGAACCGGGACAGACCGGCCGAGCAGTACTTC; CDR3aa: CASRPNRDRPAEQYF
d_gene: -; v_gene: TRBV6-5; j_gene: TRBJ1-2; abundance: -; len: 14; CDR3nt: TGTGCCAGCAGGGAGACAGTAGCTAACTATGGCTACACCTTC; CDR3aa: CASRETVANYGYTF
d_gene: TRBD1; v_gene: TRBV5-1; j_gene: TRBJ1-4; abundance: -; len: 14; CDR3nt: TGCACCAGCAGTTTCCAGGGGGCGGAGGAAAAACTGTTTTTT; CDR3aa: CTSSFQGAEEKLFF
d_gene: -; v_gene: TRBV7-2; j_gene: TRBJ1-2; abundance: once; len: 11; CDR3nt: TGTGCCACCAGACAGCCTGAAGGCTACACCTTC; CDR3aa: CATRQPEGYTF
d_gene: -; v_gene: TRBV6-6; j_gene: TRBJ2-4; abundance: -; len: 16; CDR3nt: TGTGCCAGCAGTTCAGACAGGAAATCAGCCAAAAACATTCAGTACTTC; CDR3aa: CASSSDRKSAKNIQYF
d_gene: -; v_gene: TRBV20-1; j_gene: TRBJ1-2; abundance: -; len: 11; CDR3nt: TGCAGTGCTCGGGGGGGGTATGGCTACACCTTC; CDR3aa: CSARGGYGYTF
d_gene: TRBD1; v_gene: TRBV19; j_gene: TRBJ1-1; abundance: -; len: 17; CDR3nt: TGTGCCAGTAGTTCCTGGACAGGGGGCGCAAAAAACACTGAAGCTTTCTTT; CDR3aa: CASSSWTGGAKNTEAFF
d_gene: TRBD1; v_gene: TRBV11-3; j_gene: TRBJ2-5; abundance: -; len: 13; CDR3nt: TGTGCCAGCAACGGACAGGCTATCGAGACCCAGTACTTC; CDR3aa: CASNGQAIETQYF
d_gene: TRBD1; v_gene: TRBV5-1; j_gene: TRBJ1-1; abundance: -; len: 14; CDR3nt: TGCGCCAGCCGGGGATGGGACAGAGGGACTGAAGCTTTCTTT; CDR3aa: CASRGWDRGTEAFF
d_gene: -; v_gene: TRBV7-2; j_gene: TRBJ2-5; abundance: -; len: 15; CDR3nt: TGTGCCAGCAGCTATCTGACTAGTTCCCAAGAGACCCAGTACTTC; CDR3aa: CASSYLTSSQETQYF
d_gene: -; v_gene: TRBV4-1; j_gene: TRBJ1-3; abundance: -; len: 15; CDR3nt: TGCGCCAGCAGCCAAGTTGACGGGGGACTAAACACCATATATTTT; CDR3aa: CASSQVDGGLNTIYF
d_gene: TRBD1; v_gene: TRBV11-2; j_gene: TRBJ1-5; abundance: once; len: 17; CDR3nt: TGTGCCAGCAGCTTAGGGAGGGACAGACCTAGCAATCAGCCCCAGCATTTT; CDR3aa: CASSLGRDRPSNQPQHF
d_gene: -; v_gene: TRBV6-1; j_gene: TRBJ2-1; abundance: -; len: 15; CDR3nt: TGTGCCAGCAGTGAAATAGGCTTCTCCCAGGGTGAGCAGTTCTTC; CDR3aa: CASSEIGFSQGEQFF
d_gene: -; v_gene: TRBV27; j_gene: TRBJ1-4; abundance: -; len: 17; CDR3nt: TGTGCCAGCAGTTTCCTGCTGGACGGGACAACTAATGAAAAACTGTTTTTT; CDR3aa: CASSFLLDGTTNEKLFF
d_gene: TRBD1; v_gene: TRBV12-3/TRBV12-4; j_gene: TRBJ1-1; abundance: few; len: 12; CDR3nt: TGTGCCAGCAGTCGACAGGGGACTGAAGCTTTCTTT; CDR3aa: CASSRQGTEAFF
d_gene: TRBD2; v_gene: TRBV7-2; j_gene: TRBJ2-3; abundance: -; len: 13; CDR3nt: TGTGCCGGGAAGCGGGGGCGCACAGATACGCAGTATTTT; CDR3aa: CAGKRGRTDTQYF
d_gene: TRBD1; v_gene: TRBV5-6; j_gene: TRBJ1-2; abundance: -; len: 12; CDR3nt: TGTGCCAGCAGCTACACAGGGGCAGGCTACACCTTC; CDR3aa: CASSYTGAGYTF
d_gene: TRBD1; v_gene: TRBV24-1; j_gene: TRBJ1-1; abundance: -; len: 16; CDR3nt: TGTGCCACCAGTCCGGGGCTACAGGGGGGGAACACTGAAGCTTTCTTT; CDR3aa: CATSPGLQGGNTEAFF
d_gene: -; v_gene: TRBV4-1; j_gene: TRBJ1-5; abundance: -; len: 15; CDR3nt: TGCGCCAGCAGCCGTGAAGGGCAGGGGTTTCAGCCCCAGCATTTT; CDR3aa: CASSREGQGFQPQHF
d_gene: TRBD1; v_gene: TRBV5-6; j_gene: TRBJ2-2; abundance: once; len: 13; CDR3nt: TGTGCCAGCAGCACACAGGGGGCCGGGGAGCTGTTTTTT; CDR3aa: CASSTQGAGELFF
d_gene: -; v_gene: TRBV7-9; j_gene: TRBJ1-2; abundance: -; len: 15; CDR3nt: TGTGCCAGCAGCTTTTGGACAGAAGCTAACTATGGCTACACCTTC; CDR3aa: CASSFWTEANYGYTF